This T cell receptor (beta chain) stems from a study of blood T cell repertoires in COVID-19 (dated by TCRdb to about 2020). With regard to the full study: Recovered participants in ImmuneRACE Cohort 3 were defined by two consecutive negative NP/OP PCR tests, clearance by a healthcare professional, or resolution of symptoms. Nearly every sample came with metadata listing a de-identified subject ID, COVID-19 status, age in years and sex. Subjects who had been exposed to COVID-19, were actively infected with it, or had recovered from it provided the deeply sampled blood TCRbeta repertoires that made up the dataset. HLA class I and class II types, where available, came from metadata supplied by the sample provider rather than from assay-based typing. The repertoires were released in a freely available public database intended as a resource for research on the immune response to SARS-CoV-2. The collaborator samples originated in the United States, Italy and Spain and spanned the acute and convalescent phases of COVID-19. Samples came from the ongoing ImmuneRACE study (first 160 participants) plus 1,254 subjects from 6 global collaborators. The material from the prospective study consisted of cDNA or gDNA derived from T cells, B-cell-depleted T cells, or PBMCs.

Participants in the prospective study were enrolled through a virtual design, were aged roughly 18 to 100 years, and lived in 20 to 30 United States geographic areas. In the prospective study, cohorts were assigned on the basis of participant-reported clinical history obtained from a screening survey and a study questionnaire. In the prospective study, mobile phlebotomists collected whole blood, serum and a nasopharyngeal or oropharyngeal swab from each participant. Prospective study participants could optionally give additional blood draws and questionnaires over a roughly 2-month period. Blood samples from the prospective study were shipped frozen or at room temperature prior to DNA extraction. Note on this clone: Which antigen it targets is not known. Base-call qualities are not available, and no considerably larger clone is one nucleotide away.

General findings and caveats noted by the study authors: Clinical and demographic metadata were provided uncurated, with the amount varying by source and participant.

The junction shows trimming of 6 bases on V and 3 bases on J, and the gene matches do not reach 9 bases of it. Taken from cysteine to phenylalanine, the CDR3 has 15 residues. Only the CDR3 part of the read is kept: 45 bases, read in frame from the first base. The germline V gene provides CDR1 MNHEY and CDR2 SVGAGI. The immunoSEQ Assay, a bias-controlled multiplex PCR, was used to amplify TCRbeta CDR3 regions from genomic DNA. In the paper's pipeline: Nucleated cell counts per sample were estimated from amplification of reference gene primers within the assay. Sequence reads were collapsed and filtered to measure the absolute abundance of every unique TCRbeta CDR3 rearrangement. For each sample, productive Simpson clonality was calculated as the square root of Simpson's diversity index across productive rearrangements. What TCRdb holds here is the immuneACCESS table cut down to in-frame rearrangements. Part of the clones is not present; checked against another copy, under half of the missing clones reflect an unresolved V gene, and the others are unexplained. V, J and clone size reflect that table, while D and trimming were determined from the DNA. The table for this sample lists some 200,000 clones; roughly nine tenths of them were counted only once. The ten largest clonotypes hold approximately 2.8% of the sample.

This chain joins TRBV6-5 to TRBJ1-1; the junction holds 8 bases that match TRBD1. The sequencing input was PBMCs or T cells enriched from blood (not recorded which). This sequence was found in a woman aged 45-59 years in a cohort exposed to, infected with or recovered from COVID-19 (not recorded which). CDR3 region: CASSRNRGGDTEAFF. In nucleotide form, the sequence is TGTGCCAGCAGCCGGAACAGGGGGGGGGACACTGAAGCTTTCTTT.